Sequencing of this TCR beta chain was carried out in a study of blood T cells in healthy people across ages. Study-wide background: T cells yielded about one barcoded beta molecule per two cells through template switching.

Overall study findings and caveats: Age showed a roughly linear inverse relationship with TCR beta diversity per million T cells. In long-lived donors, naive CD4+ cell counts and diversity exceeded those of aged donors.

A sample-barcoded 5' primer and a J-beta primer mix were used in a second PCR of roughly 6 to 11 cycles. TCRdb recomputed calls from the 5' RACE reads with MiXCR, one row per CDR3 protein. Among fewer than 700,000 distinct CDR3 sequences, roughly two fifths were seen once, and the ten largest hold 25% to 35%. Remarks on this clonotype: No antigen is known for it.

The CDR3 is 17 residues long. The germline CDR1 and CDR2 sequences are SGHTA and FQGNSA. V lost 1 base and J lost 1; bases outside the gene matches: 2. The V and J genes are TRBV7-2 and TRBJ2-2; the match to TRBD2 covers 11 bases. The origin of this receptor is a man older than 75 in good health. The sequencing input was blood. CDR3 loop: CASSLDLAGGNTGELFF. The CDR3 nucleotides read TGTGCCAGCAGCTTAGACCTAGCGGGAGGGAACACCGGGGAGCTGTTTTTT.